The entry below describes one T cell receptor (beta chain). Its antigen is undetermined. Unstimulated Tregs (CD4+CD25+CD127-) and CD4+CD25- non-Tregs were sorted from PBMCs. Clones were sequenced by immunoSEQ multiplex PCR, and TCRdb holds only the in-frame ones, with some missing. The sample lists tens of thousands of clones, approximately 83% occurring once. The data derive from a study of Tregs in tolerant kidney transplant recipients. Overall study findings and caveats: This study did not directly address biological reproducibility. The small number of patients limits these findings pending further validation.

This CDR3 is built from 16 residues. V shed 2 bases and J shed 0 bases, with 13 bases lying between them. Germline-derived CDR1 and CDR2 are SGHRS and YFSETQ. The receptor's source is a human donor who received a combined kidney and bone marrow transplant. The genes are TRBV5-1 and TRBJ2-3; the D is unclear. This material consisted of Tregs from blood, taken before the transplant. The CDR3 coding sequence is TGCGCCAGCAGCTTTGGGGAAGGAATCAGCACAGATACGCAGTATTTT. It is translated as CASSFGEGISTDTQYF.